This T cell receptor beta chain was profiled in a study of PD-L1 blockade in urothelial cancer. For the study at large: Administration of atezolizumab to patients began in about 2014, at 1,200 mg intravenously every 3 weeks.

The time point is: pretreatment peripheral blood. Assay: immunoSEQ multiplex PCR; the TCRdb copy retains only in-frame clones and omits some. The sample has tens of thousands of clones; roughly nine tenths are singletons. This clone was detected a few times. The germline CDR1 and CDR2 sequences are LGHNA and YSLEER. Between the trimmed V and J ends, which lost 4 bases and 6 bases, there was a span of 13 bases. This CDR3 comprises 13 residues. The sequence derives from a woman aged 55 to 70 with urothelial cancer. The sequencing here drew on PBMCs, taken around atezolizumab (anti-PD-L1) treatment. This sequence joins TRBV4-3 and TRBJ2-7, with D tentatively TRBD2 (6 bases). The CDR3 loop reads CASSRLEGGEQYF. Written as DNA, the CDR3 is TGCGCCAGCAGCCGCCTGGAGGGAGGCGAGCAGTACTTC.